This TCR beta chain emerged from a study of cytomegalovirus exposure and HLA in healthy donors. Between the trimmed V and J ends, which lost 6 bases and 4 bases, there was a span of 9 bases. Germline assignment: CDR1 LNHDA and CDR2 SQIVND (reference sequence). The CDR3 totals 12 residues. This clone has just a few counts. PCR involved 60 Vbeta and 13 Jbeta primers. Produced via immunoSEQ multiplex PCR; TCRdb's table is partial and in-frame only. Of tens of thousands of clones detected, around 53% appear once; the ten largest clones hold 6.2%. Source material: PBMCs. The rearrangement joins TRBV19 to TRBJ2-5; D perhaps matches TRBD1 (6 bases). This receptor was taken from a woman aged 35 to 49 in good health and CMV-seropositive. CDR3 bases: TGTGCCAGTAGAGGACAGTCAGAGACCCAGTACTTC. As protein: CASRGQSETQYF.